This entry lists 32 T cell receptor beta chains sequenced from one sample in a study of metastatic and nonmetastatic thyroid tumors. TCRdb recomputed clones from the PCR reads via MiXCR. The sample lists roughly 15,000 clones, roughly a quarter occurring once. The entire patient cohort was treatment-naive prior to thyroid surgery. Sequenced sample: adjacent normal tissue. Receptors originate from a female donor with papillary thyroid cancer or a benign thyroid nodule (not recorded which). Some clones in this sample may be carry-over from other donors' samples.

By share of the sample, this clone is medium-sized. Additional DNA sequences in this sample encode the identical CDR3. V and J are TRBV15 and TRBJ2-2; D unresolved. This CDR3 has 14 residues. V dropped 1 base and J dropped 3 bases, with 6 bases sitting between them. CDR1 is LNHNV, CDR2 YYDKDF, per germline (reference sequence). CDR3 sequence reads: CATSRGRDTGELFF. CDR3 nucleotides: TGTGCCACCAGCAGAGGTAGAGACACCGGGGAGCTGTTTTTT.

The chain uses TRBV29-1 and TRBJ2-3; perhaps TRBD1 as D (5 bases). The CDR3 has 12 amino acids. CDR1 SQVTM and CDR2 ANQGSEA come from the germline V gene. V shed 5 bases and J shed 6 bases, with 12 bases lying between them. In nucleotides, the CDR3 is TGCAGCGTTTATAGGGGAACGGATACGCAGTATTTT. It translates to CSVYRGTDTQYF.

In this sample, this clone turned up a few times. The gene calls are TRBV27 and TRBJ2-7; D perhaps matches TRBD2 (5 bases). This CDR3 is 13 amino acids long. The V and J ends lost 5 bases and 6 bases respectively, with 14 bases between them. The V gene's germline CDR1 is MNHEY and CDR2 SMNVEV (reference sequence). Here the CDR3 reads CASSPLFRGEQYF. The CDR3 DNA sequence: TGTGCCAGCAGTCCCCTCTTTCGGGGCGAGCAGTACTTC.

This clone was counted ten times or more. The rearrangement uses TRBV7-2 and TRBJ2-7, with 7 bases fitting TRBD1. The V segment lost 5 bases and the J segment 3 bases; nucleotides outside the gene matches: 7. This CDR3 is 14 amino acids long. Germline CDR1 reads SGHTA; CDR2 reads FQGNSA. CDR3 region: CASSTRQGLYEQYF. The CDR3 coding sequence is TGTGCCAGCAGCACACGACAGGGCCTCTACGAGCAGTACTTC.

This clone has at least ten counts. The chain links TRBV20-1 to TRBJ1-4; possible D gene TRBD1, 5 bases. Trimming removed 2 bases from V and 5 bases from J, with 9 bases in between. This CDR3 has 13 residues. Germline V gene data show CDR1 as DFQATT and CDR2 as SNEGSKA (reference sequence). The CDR3 spells CSARHEGNEKLFF. The CDR3 DNA reads as TGCAGTGCTAGACATGAGGGGAATGAAAAACTGTTTTTT.

Within the sample, this clone is medium-sized. This chain uses TRBV20-1 with TRBJ2-7, with TRBD2 as a possible D gene (6 bases). The CDR3 spans 13 residues. CDR1 is DFQATT and CDR2 is SNEGSKA in the germline V gene (reference sequence). Between the trimmed V and J ends, which lost 4 bases and 2 bases, there was a span of 12 bases. The CDR3 bases are TGCAGTGCTACCGGGACTTACACCTACGAGCAGTACTTC. The encoded protein is CSATGTYTYEQYF.

This rearrangement joins TRBV18 to TRBJ2-2; 10 bases are shared with TRBD2. Germline CDR1 and CDR2: KGHSH and LQKENI. V was pared by 1 base and J by 3 bases, with 11 bases of the junction left unmatched. The CDR3 is 19 residues long. As DNA, the CDR3 is TGTGCCAGCTCACCACTCCCAAGCGGGAGGGCCTCGTACACCGGGGAGCTGTTTTTT. Translating it yields CASSPLPSGRASYTGELFF.

The chain joins TRBV2 to TRBJ2-5; 13 bases are a match to TRBD2. This CDR3 comprises 15 residues. V was clipped by 5 bases and J by 5 bases; unmatched bases: 5. Germline V lookup: CDR1 SNHLY, CDR2 FYNNEI. The CDR3 spells CASSSQLAGGETQYF. CDR3 DNA sequence: TGTGCCAGCAGTAGCCAACTAGCGGGAGGGGAGACCCAGTACTTC.

This clone has just a few counts. Sequence at one end of the junction differs from germline and may be a read error. The chain links TRBV12-3 or TRBV12-4 to TRBJ2-7; TRBD2 might be the D (5 bases). This CDR3 has 12 amino acids. The CDR3 region is CASSRTVYDQYF. CDR3 nucleotides: TGTGCCAGCAGTCGGACTGTCTACGACCAGTACTTC.

The V call is TRBV14, the J call TRBJ2-7; perhaps TRBD2 as D (5 bases). The CDR3 sequence is 15 residues long. Germline CDR1 reads SGHDN; CDR2 reads FVKESK. V lost 6 bases and J lost 2, with 17 bases in between. The CDR3 loop reads CASSTAGMIPYEQYF. CDR3 in DNA: TGTGCCAGCAGTACGGCCGGGATGATTCCCTACGAGCAGTACTTC.

As regards this clone: The germline gene is not matched at one end of the junction; a read error may be the cause. V usage is TRBV6-6 and J usage is TRBJ2-2; maybe TRBD1 (8 bases). The CDR3 has 17 residues. Germline CDR1 and CDR2: MNHNY and SVGAGI (reference sequence). CDR3 residues: CASNYRGTGGSPGDLFF. The CDR3 DNA follows: TGTGCCAGCAATTACAGGGGGACTGGCGGGAGTCCCGGGGATCTGTTTTTT.

The chain links TRBV18 to TRBJ1-1, with 9 bases fitting TRBD1. J gave up 7 bases and V 6 bases, and 6 bases lay outside the gene matches. The CDR3 runs 13 residues. Germline values: CDR1 KGHSH, CDR2 LQKENI. The CDR3 DNA reads as TGTGCCAGCTCCCAACGGGACAGGGATGAAGCTTTCTTT. It is translated as CASSQRDRDEAFF.

By share, this clone counts as medium-sized. The V gene is TRBV6-1, the J gene TRBJ2-5; D gene unclear. The germline V and J ends were trimmed by 7 bases and 7 bases, with 10 bases remaining between them. The CDR3 consists of 11 residues. The V gene's germline CDR1 is MNHNS and CDR2 SASEGT. The CDR3 region is CASTMGLTQYF. CDR3 sequence (DNA): TGTGCCAGCACCATGGGGTTGACCCAGTACTTC.

This clone was seen more than once but under ten times. The J gene is TRBJ2-1, the V gene TRBV6-1; TRBD2 is a possible D gene (5 bases). Looked up from germline, CDR1 is MNHNS and CDR2 is SASEGT. V gave up 6 bases and J gave up 8 bases, with 20 bases separating them. The CDR3 totals 15 residues. The CDR3 DNA reads TGTGCCAGCAGACGTAATAGAGGGATTAACTATGAGCAGTTCTTC. Protein product: CASRRNRGINYEQFF.

This clone was seen only a few times. The chain uses TRBV6-1 and TRBJ1-4, with 7 bases aligning to TRBD1. CDR1 and CDR2 (germline): MNHNS, SASEGT. V lost 4 bases, J lost 5 bases, and 4 bases stayed unmatched. The CDR3 spans 14 residues. The CDR3 loop is CASSVTGANEKLFF. The CDR3, as DNA: TGTGCCAGCAGTGTAACAGGGGCGAATGAAAAACTGTTTTTT.

Points on this clone: Without the conserved terminal phenylalanine or tryptophan, this CDR3 likely stems from a read error. Because the CDR3's place on the DNA is in doubt, the DNA is left out and the CDR3 is given as listed by TCRdb. V and J are TRBV20-1 and TRBJ1-2. The CDR3 is made up of 15 amino acids, end residues included. Looked up from germline, CDR1 is DFQATT and CDR2 is SNEGSKA (reference sequence). The chain's CDR3 is CSARDGTLEAYGYTL.

This clone was observed many times. One base away lies a much larger clone, so this may be a sequencing read error. The J gene is TRBJ1-1, the V gene TRBV28, with D uncertain. There are 17 residues in the CDR3. The germline V gene has CDR1 MDHEN and CDR2 SYDVKM. The CDR3 DNA reads TGTGCCTGCAGCCCCCGTTTATACTCTCCTAGGGCCCAGAAAGCTTTCTTT. It translates to CACSPRLYSPRAQKAFF.

This clone is medium-sized in the sample. The chain links TRBV28 to TRBJ1-5, with unresolved D. The germline gives CDR1 MDHEN, CDR2 SYDVKM. The CDR3 spans 14 residues. The V end was cut by 3 bases, the J end by 0 bases, with 6 bases between. The CDR3 protein is CASSLVTSNQPQHF. In DNA, the CDR3 is TGTGCCAGCAGTTTGGTAACTAGCAATCAGCCCCAGCATTTT.

This clone appeared a few times. A read error may account for a junction end that differs from germline. The chain uses TRBV27 and TRBJ2-5; 9 nucleotides agree with TRBD1. The CDR3 contains 16 residues. The germline V gene has CDR1 MNHEY and CDR2 SMNVEV (reference sequence). This CDR3 reads CASSDYTGGEKYTRYF. In DNA, the CDR3 is TGTGCCAGCAGTGACTATACAGGGGGCGAAAAATATACCCGGTACTTC.

This clone came up a few times. The rearrangement uses TRBV6-1 and TRBJ2-6; D unresolved. The CDR3 loop spans 17 amino acids. The germline CDR1 and CDR2 sequences are MNHNS and SASEGT. V dropped 8 bases and J dropped 0 bases, with 17 bases sitting between them. The CDR3 nucleotides read TGTGCCAGCGGGTCCCTACAAGGAAACTCTGGGGCCAACGTCCTGACTTTC. It yields the protein CASGSLQGNSGANVLTF.

This clone has more than one count but fewer than ten. Since a much larger clone is just one base distant, this may be a read error. Distinct nucleotide sequences in the sample also encode this CDR3. CDR3 residues: CAISGNRSDEYF. For the CDR3, the DNA is TGTGCCATCAGTGGTAACAGGAGTGACGAGTATTTT. The chain has TRBV10-3 and TRBJ2-3; perhaps TRBD1 as D (5 bases). With 4 bases removed from V and 13 bases from J, the gap between germline ends came to 15 bases. The germline V gene has CDR1 ENHRY and CDR2 SYGVKD. The CDR3 has 12 residues.

V is TRBV3-1 and J is TRBJ1-1; maybe TRBD1 (5 bases). The CDR3 covers 12 residues. Germline loops: CDR1 LGHDT, CDR2 YNNKEL (reference sequence). The V gene lost 6 bases and the J gene lost 4 bases, with 9 bases spanning the gap. DNA of the CDR3: TGTGCCAGCAGGCAGGGTGTCACTGAAGCTTTCTTT. Its translation: CASRQGVTEAFF.

The V gene is TRBV20-1, the J gene TRBJ2-7, with D uncertain. The CDR3 spans 14 residues. Germline V gene data show CDR1 as DFQATT and CDR2 as SNEGSKA (reference sequence). Trimming left V 6 bases short and J 2 bases short, with 17 bases between. The CDR3 protein is CSAGSRELTYEQYF. CDR3 sequence (DNA): TGCAGTGCGGGGTCTAGGGAACTTACCTACGAGCAGTACTTC.

This clone was seen ten or more times. A much larger clone lies one base from this, so it may be a read error. The chain joins TRBV19 to TRBJ2-1; TRBD2 might be the D (6 bases). CDR1 is LNHDA, CDR2 SQIVND, per germline (reference sequence). CDR3 length: 10 residues. CDR3 nucleotides: TGTGCCAGTAGCGGGGGTGAGCAGCTCTTC. This codes for CASSGGEQLF.

The V gene is TRBV20-1, the J gene TRBJ2-3, with D possibly TRBD1 on 6 matching bases. Trimming stripped 6 bases from V and 5 bases from J, with 21 bases between. The V gene's germline CDR1 is DFQATT and CDR2 SNEGSKA (reference sequence). The CDR3 sequence is 15 residues long. As DNA, the CDR3 is TGCAGTGCGAGAATACAGGGTGAGGTTGGAGATACGCAGTATTTT. The encoded protein is CSARIQGEVGDTQYF.

This clone has a handful of counts. This chain's CDR3 is CASSRQGTQYF. The CDR3 DNA sequence: TGTGCCAGCAGTCGCCAGGGTACGCAGTATTTT. The chain has TRBV6-1 and TRBJ2-3; TRBD1 might be the D (5 bases). The CDR3 totals 11 residues. The V gene's germline CDR1 is MNHNS and CDR2 SASEGT. Trimming left V 5 bases short and J 8 bases short, with 8 bases between.

This clone was found many times. J is TRBJ2-2 and V is TRBV20-1, with D unresolved. Germline CDR1 DFQATT, CDR2 SNEGSKA (reference sequence). This CDR3 region has 13 residues. The V gene lost 0 bases and the J gene lost 5 bases, with 7 bases spanning the gap. The CDR3 reads CSARDAVTGELFF. The CDR3 DNA is TGCAGTGCTAGAGATGCGGTAACCGGGGAGCTGTTTTTT.

This clone is labeled medium-sized. The rearrangement links TRBV6-1 to TRBJ1-3; D remains unclear. Germline V gene data show CDR1 as MNHNS and CDR2 as SASEGT. V lost 8 bases and J lost 10, with 18 bases in between. The CDR3 sequence is 13 residues long. CDR3 in amino acids: CASLPGRGGTIYF. The DNA for the CDR3 is TGTGCCAGCCTCCCCGGGCGCGGTGGGACCATATATTTT.

Remarks on this clone: The junction and the germline gene differ at one end; a read error may be behind it. The CDR3 DNA reads TGTGCCAGCAGCGGACTAGCTGCTTACAGTGAGCAGTTCTTC. Its translation: CASSGLAAYSEQFF. The V gene is TRBV2, the J gene TRBJ2-1; 8 nucleotides agree with TRBD2. Looked up from germline, CDR1 is SNHLY and CDR2 is FYNNEI. This CDR3 has 14 amino acids.

The V and J genes are TRBV28 and TRBJ2-7; possibly TRBD1 for D (5 bases). Germline CDR1 is MDHEN and CDR2 is SYDVKM. The length of the CDR3 is 16 residues. Trimming took off 5 bases at V and 3 bases at J, with 20 bases between the two ends. The CDR3 DNA reads as TGTGCCAGCAGTGCCCCGGGCGGCGAAGGGGTCTACGAGCAGTACTTC. Protein sequence: CASSAPGGEGVYEQYF.

In this sample, this clone turned up many times. CDR3 amino acids: CASWREEQFF. CDR3 DNA sequence: TGTGCCAGCTGGCGGGAGGAGCAGTTCTTC. The rearrangement uses TRBV3-1 and TRBJ2-1; TRBD2 matches at 7 bases. V shed 8 bases and J 10 bases; nucleotides not matched to a gene: 2. Germline CDR1 reads LGHDT; CDR2 reads YNNKEL (reference sequence). This CDR3 contains 10 residues.

Worth noting for this clone: A much larger clone differs by one base, so this may be a read error. This chain joins TRBV6-1 and TRBJ1-2, with D maybe TRBD1 (5 bases). The CDR3 covers 13 residues. Trimming stripped 8 bases from V and 5 bases from J, with 15 bases between. Germline CDR1 and CDR2: MNHNS and SASEGT. The CDR3 reads CASVGVYKYGYTF. In DNA, the CDR3 is TGTGCCAGCGTAGGGGTCTACAAGTATGGCTACACCTTC.